The 14 T cell receptor beta chains presented below share a single source sample, sequenced in a study of CD8+CD57+ T cells in acquired aplastic anemia. Patients who underwent sequencing had shown CD8+CD57+ cell expansion by flow cytometry. It was genomic DNA that served as the template for profiling TCR beta VDJ and CDR3. TCRdb recomputed calls from the reads with MiXCR, one row per CDR3 protein. The sample lists approximately 130,000 distinct CDR3 sequences, under 60% occurring once. What was sequenced was sorted CD4+, CD8+, or CD8+CD57+ T cells (not recorded which) from PBMCs. All receptors come from a human donor with aplastic anemia.

The rearrangement joins TRBV2 to TRBJ1-6; no clear D. The germline V gene encodes CDR1 SNHLY and CDR2 FYNNEI. The CDR3 runs 15 residues. The V end lost 6 bases, the J end lost 4 bases, and 13 bases lay between the germline ends. The chain's CDR3 is CASRPGRGYNSPLHF. DNA of the CDR3: TGTGCCAGCAGACCGGGCCGAGGGTATAATTCACCCCTCCACTTT.

In the case of this clonotype: At one boundary the junction diverges from the germline segment, which might be a read error. This chain links TRBV6-1 with TRBJ1-1; 7 bases agree with TRBD1. This CDR3 is 13 amino acids long. CDR1 and CDR2 from the germline V gene are MNHNS and SASEGT. DNA of the CDR3: TGTGCCAGCAGCCCCAGGGGGGCCACTAAAGCTTTCTTT. This encodes CASSPRGATKAFF.

This clonotype was counted many times. V usage is TRBV5-8 and J usage is TRBJ2-7; a weak D match, TRBD2 (6 bases). Deletions cut 4 bases from V and 4 bases from J, with 15 bases between. Germline-derived CDR1 and CDR2 are SGHTS and YDEGEE. The CDR3 sequence is 14 residues long. The CDR3 DNA is TGTGCCAGCAGCCCGTTGACTAGTGGGTACGAGCAGTACTTC. The encoded protein is CASSPLTSGYEQYF.

The chain combines TRBV2 with TRBJ1-6; 7 nucleotides agree with TRBD1. There are 15 residues in the CDR3. Unmatched junction bases numbered 12, after V lost 7 bases and J lost 9 bases. Germline-derived CDR1 and CDR2 are SNHLY and FYNNEI. DNA for the CDR3: TGTGCCAGCAACGACAGGGAGGGTTACGGTTCACCCCTCCACTTT. Residues: CASNDREGYGSPLHF.

Comment on this clonotype: It may be a read error: a sequence one base away is much more abundant. The chain carries TRBV5-6 and TRBJ2-5; D possibly corresponds to TRBD2 (6 bases). The CDR3 spans 15 residues. Germline V gene sequence: CDR1 SGHDT, CDR2 YYEEEE. CDR3 sequence: CTSSLGTLDIGTQYF. The CDR3 bases are TGTACCAGCAGCTTGGGGACTCTAGATATCGGGACCCAGTACTTC.

This chain joins TRBV29-1 and TRBJ1-2; D gene ambiguous. The V and J ends lost 0 bases and 8 bases respectively, with 13 bases between them. The CDR3 has 13 residues. The germline V gene encodes CDR1 SQVTM and CDR2 ANQGSEA. The CDR3 here is CSVEDRGSSGYTF. The CDR3, as DNA: TGCAGCGTTGAAGACCGCGGGTCTTCGGGCTACACCTTC.

This clonotype was counted many times. This sequence joins TRBV7-9 and TRBJ2-1; no definite D call. Germline V lookup: CDR1 SEHNR, CDR2 FQNEAQ (reference sequence). The CDR3 covers 12 residues. The V end was cut by 1 base, the J end by 7 bases, with 5 bases between. Here the CDR3 reads CASSLEGNEQFF. CDR3 coding DNA: TGTGCCAGCAGCTTAGAAGGGAATGAGCAGTTCTTC.

This clonotype came up many times. The chain joins TRBV7-8 to TRBJ1-1; 7 bases are a match to TRBD1. Germline lookup yields CDR1 SGHVS and CDR2 FQNEAQ. CDR3 size: 12 residues. V shed 4 bases and J 5 bases; nucleotides not matched to a gene: 1. CDR3 sequence reads: CASSSTGTEAFF. The DNA of the CDR3 is TGTGCCAGCAGCTCGACAGGGACTGAAGCTTTCTTT.

To note about this clonotype: This may be a read error: a much more frequent sequence differs by one nucleotide. The rearrangement joins TRBV11-2 to TRBJ1-2, with 7 positions matching TRBD1. The CDR3 contains 14 residues. Germline trimming cut 5 bases from V and 5 bases from J; bases unmatched to any gene: 8. Germline CDR1 is SGHAT and CDR2 is FQNNGV. CDR3 in DNA: TGTGCCAGCAGCCCCGAGGGACAGAAGTATGGCTACACCTTC. It specifies CASSPEGQKYGYTF.

The rearrangement joins TRBV29-1 to TRBJ2-5; 8 bases match TRBD1. J lost 2 bases, V lost 8 bases, and 4 bases had no gene match. CDR3 length equals 12 residues. Looked up from germline, CDR1 is SQVTM and CDR2 is ANQGSEA. In DNA, the CDR3 is TGCAGCCTCCGGACAGGGCAAGAGACCCAGTACTTC. Protein product: CSLRTGQETQYF.

The chain couples TRBV13 to TRBJ1-1; perhaps TRBD1 as D (5 bases). CDR1 is PRHDT and CDR2 is FYEKMQ in the germline V gene (reference sequence). V lost 5 bases and J 4 bases, leaving 17 bases between the germline ends. The CDR3 contains 15 residues. The DNA for the CDR3 is TGTGCCAGCAGCCCCTTCCCCAGGGACGTCACTGAAGCTTTCTTT. This codes for CASSPFPRDVTEAFF.

CDR3: CASLVPPGQGGELFF. CDR3 bases: TGCGCCAGCCTGGTGCCCCCTGGCCAGGGCGGGGAGCTGTTTTTT. This chain uses TRBV10-2 with TRBJ2-2; D possibly corresponds to TRBD1 (5 bases). This CDR3 comprises 15 residues. The germline V and J ends were trimmed by 8 bases and 7 bases, with 20 bases remaining between them. From germline, CDR1 is WSHSY and CDR2 SAAADI.

J is TRBJ2-1 and V is TRBV4-1; 7 bases line up with TRBD2. Germline V gene lookup returns CDR1 MGHRA and CDR2 YSYEKL. With V trimmed by 3 bases and J by 9 bases, 14 bases remained unmatched. This CDR3 spans 16 amino acids. This CDR3 reads CASSQALWGGGGEQFF. The CDR3, as DNA: TGCGCCAGCAGCCAGGCCCTCTGGGGGGGAGGTGGTGAGCAGTTCTTC.

The chain combines TRBV5-6 with TRBJ2-5; D is ambiguous. V gave up 5 bases and J gave up 5 bases, with 7 bases separating them. Germline loops: CDR1 SGHDT, CDR2 YYEEEE. CDR3 length equals 11 residues. DNA for the CDR3: TGTGCCAGCAGAGATCGGGAGACCCAGTACTTC. This sequence encodes CASRDRETQYF. The full variable domain, with the rest looked up from reference TRBV5-6 and TRBJ2-5, is DAGVTQSPTHLIKTRGQQVTLRCSPKSGHDTVSWYQQALGQGPQFIFQYYEEEERQRGNFPDRFSGHQFPNYSSELNVNALLLGDSALYLCASRDRETQYFGPGTRLLVL.